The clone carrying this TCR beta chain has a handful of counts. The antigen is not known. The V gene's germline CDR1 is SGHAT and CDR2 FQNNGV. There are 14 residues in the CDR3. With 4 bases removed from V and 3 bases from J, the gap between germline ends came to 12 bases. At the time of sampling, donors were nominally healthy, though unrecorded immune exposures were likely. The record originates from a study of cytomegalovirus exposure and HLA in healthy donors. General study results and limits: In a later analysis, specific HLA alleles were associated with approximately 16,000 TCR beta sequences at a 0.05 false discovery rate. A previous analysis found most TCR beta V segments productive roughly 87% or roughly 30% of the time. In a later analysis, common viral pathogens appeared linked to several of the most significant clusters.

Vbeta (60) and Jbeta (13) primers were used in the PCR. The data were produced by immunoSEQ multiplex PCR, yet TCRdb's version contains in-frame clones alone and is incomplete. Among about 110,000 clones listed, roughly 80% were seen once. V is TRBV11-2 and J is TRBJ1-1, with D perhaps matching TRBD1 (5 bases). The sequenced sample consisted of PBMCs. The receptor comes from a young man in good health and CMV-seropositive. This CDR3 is CASSSRAGDTEAFF. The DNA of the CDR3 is TGTGCCAGCAGCTCCAGGGCTGGGGACACTGAAGCTTTCTTT.